This T cell receptor (beta chain) was found in a study of OX40 agonist ivuxolimab in advanced cancers. For the wider study: Ivuxolimab was a fully human IgG2 agonistic monoclonal antibody targeting the costimulatory receptor OX40 (CD134). Intravenous ivuxolimab was administered to patients every 2 weeks at six dose levels: 0.01, 0.1, 0.3, 1.5, 3 and 10 mg/kg. Among the roughly 52 dose-escalation patients, 19 had hepatocellular carcinoma, 15 or so melanoma, 9 renal cell carcinoma and 9 head and neck cancer. In the dose-escalation cohort, approximately 80% of patients were male, and the mean age was roughly 56 years with a range of about 20 to 90. Prior anti-PD-1, anti-PD-L1 or anti-CTLA-4 therapy was permitted, and about two fifths of dose-escalation patients had received checkpoint inhibitors. Three dose-escalation patients achieved partial responses, one with hepatocellular carcinoma and two with cutaneous melanoma. The point of sequencing TCRbeta in the periphery was to test whether ivuxolimab changed TCR sequence diversity and drove clonal T-cell expansion. The paper covers the monotherapy dose-escalation part of the phase I ivuxolimab trial, which included N of about 51 patients.

There are 15 amino acids in the CDR3, from cysteine to phenylalanine inclusive. The kept DNA is CDR3 alone, 45 bases in frame from the first base. Based on the germline V gene, the CDR1 and CDR2 sequences are SNHLY and FYNNEI. Between the V and J ends, shortened by 6 bases and 1 base respectively, the junction contains 13 bases. To sequence the TCRbeta CDR3 region, genomic DNA was isolated from the sorted cells. The immunoSEQ Assay was used for sequencing of TCRbeta CDR3 regions. The source is immuneACCESS, and TCRdb retained only in-frame sequences with V and J called. Part of the clones is not carried over; for the studies checked, unresolved V genes explain less than half of this, and the remainder is unexplained. Recorded for this sample are 57,000 or so clones; roughly nine tenths of them occurred a single time. The ten largest clones take up 3.9% of the sample. A remark on this clone: The antigen this receptor binds is unknown. No qualities accompany the bases; no much larger clone lies one base away.

Overall study results and their limits: At doses of 0.1 to 3.0 mg/kg, clonal expansion of both CD4+ and CD8+ blood T cells was observed from baseline to week 6. The antigen specificity of the peripheral T cells that underwent clonal expansion was not determined. After ivuxolimab, CD8+ T cells had more expanded clones than CD4+ T cells on average. In partial responders in the 0.1-3.0 mg/kg groups, normalized peripheral clonal expansion was found to be among the lowest, especially among CD8+ T cells. Low levels of normalized T-cell clonal expansion were also shown by some nonresponding patients.

Patients with a history of autoimmune disease or receiving systemic immunosuppression were excluded from the trial. Peripheral blood for TCR sequencing was drawn from every dose cohort at baseline, at cycle 4 day 1 and at cycle 7 day 1. The samples were taken from a phase I, first-in-human, multicenter, open-label dose-escalation trial of ivuxolimab. Adults with locally advanced or metastatic melanoma, renal cell carcinoma, hepatocellular carcinoma or head and neck squamous cell carcinoma were enrolled in the trial. Before TCR sequencing, CD4+ T cells and CD8+ T cells were sorted from peripheral blood as separate populations.

Material: CD4+ or CD8+ T cells sorted from blood, obtained in a trial of the OX40 agonist ivuxolimab. This receptor chain uses TRBV2 and TRBJ1-5, with the identity of the D gene unclear. This TCR came from an adult with an advanced solid tumor such as melanoma, head and neck, liver or kidney cancer. CDR3 reads: CASRGIQSSNQPQHF. The DNA sequence follows: TGTGCCAGCAGAGGTATCCAGTCAAGCAATCAGCCCCAGCATTTT.